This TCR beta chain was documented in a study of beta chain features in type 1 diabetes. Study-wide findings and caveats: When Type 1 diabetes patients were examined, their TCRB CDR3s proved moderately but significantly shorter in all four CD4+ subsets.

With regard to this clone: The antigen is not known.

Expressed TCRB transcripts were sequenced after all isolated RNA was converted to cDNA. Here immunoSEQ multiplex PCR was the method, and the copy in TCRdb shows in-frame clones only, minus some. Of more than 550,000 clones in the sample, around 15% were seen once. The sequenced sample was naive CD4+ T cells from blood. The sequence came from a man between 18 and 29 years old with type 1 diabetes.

CDR3 sequence reads: CSAGTGNEKLFF. The CDR3 bases are TGCAGCGCCGGGACAGGAAATGAAAAACTGTTTTTT. The chain is built from TRBV29-1 and TRBJ1-4; TRBD1 matches at 8 bases. Unmatched junction bases numbered 3, after V lost 7 bases and J lost 5 bases. There are 12 residues in the CDR3. CDR1 and CDR2 from the germline V gene are SQVTM and ANQGSEA.